This paragraph covers one T cell receptor beta chain sequence. This sample was taken from a study of shared clonotypes between healthy human individuals. TCRdb's table, derived via immunoSEQ multiplex PCR, lists solely in-frame clones and lacks some. The sample carries 2,100,000 or so clones, roughly 95% recorded once. All of the donors resided in Nashville, Tennessee, and each was a Caucasian adult. The V gene's germline CDR1 is LGHNA and CDR2 YSLEER. Trimming stripped 1 base from V and 5 bases from J, with 11 bases between. CDR3 length: 14 residues. The chain links TRBV4-3 to TRBJ1-2, with D hard to call. The sequence came from a man aged 18 to 30 in good health. The source material was naive CD4+ T cells sorted from blood. Specified subset: CD45RA+ positively selected. CDR3 region: CASSQGPENYGYTF. The CDR3 DNA sequence: TGCGCCAGCAGCCAAGGTCCAGAAAATTATGGCTACACCTTC.